This TCR beta chain was identified during a study of blood T cell repertoires in COVID-19. Study overall: Samples taken during acute and convalescent COVID-19 were collected in the United States, Italy and Spain.

CDR3 length equals 13 residues. V lost 5 bases and J 2 bases, leaving 9 bases between the germline ends. CDR1 and CDR2 from the germline V gene are SQVTM and ANQGSEA. As originally analysed: For nucleated cells, counts were estimated from reference gene primer amplification. TCRdb's table, derived via immunoSEQ multiplex PCR, lists solely in-frame clones and lacks some. The D gene and trimming were derived from the DNA, and the V and J assignments and clone size from that table. This sample has roughly 50,000 clones, with 70% to 90% found just once. J is TRBJ2-2 and V is TRBV29-1; D uncertain. Sequencing was done on a sample of peripheral blood. The receptor was derived from a man aged 65 to 85 with active COVID-19. The CDR3 spells CSVPRQNTGELFF. CDR3 bases: TGCAGCGTTCCACGACAAAACACCGGGGAGCTGTTTTTT.